This T cell receptor beta chain originates from a study of OX40 agonist ivuxolimab in advanced cancers. Whole-study results and caveats: Researchers report that CD8+ T cells had, on average, more expanded clones than CD4+.

Repertoires were generated with immunoSEQ multiplex PCR, while TCRdb's copy carries only in-frame clones and drops some. The top ten clones hold 6.5% of a sample with approximately 63,000 clones, 80% to 90% of them seen once. Germline CDR1 ENHRY, CDR2 SYGVKD. The CDR3 runs 15 residues. V lost 5 bases and J lost 2; bases outside the gene matches: 6. On this clone: Its cognate antigen is unknown.

The sample was CD4+ or CD8+ T cells sorted from blood, taken in a trial of the OX40 agonist ivuxolimab. The chain joins TRBV10-3 to TRBJ2-7, with 10 positions matching TRBD2. This TCR was recovered from an adult with an advanced solid tumor such as melanoma, head and neck, liver or kidney cancer. The CDR3 nucleotides are TGTGCCATCAGTACGGGGACTAGCGTTACCTACGAGCAGTACTTC. This codes for CAISTGTSVTYEQYF.